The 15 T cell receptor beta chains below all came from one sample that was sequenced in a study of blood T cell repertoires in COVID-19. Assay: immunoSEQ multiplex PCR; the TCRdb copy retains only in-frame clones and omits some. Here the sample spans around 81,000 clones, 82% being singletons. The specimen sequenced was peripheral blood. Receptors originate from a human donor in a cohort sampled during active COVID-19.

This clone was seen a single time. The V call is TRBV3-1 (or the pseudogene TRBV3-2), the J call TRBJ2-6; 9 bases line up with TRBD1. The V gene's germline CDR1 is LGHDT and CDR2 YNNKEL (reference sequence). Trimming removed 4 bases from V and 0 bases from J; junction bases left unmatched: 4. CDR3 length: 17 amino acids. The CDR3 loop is CASSLGTGYSGANVLTF. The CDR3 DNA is TGTGCCAGCAGCCTCGGGACAGGGTACTCTGGGGCCAACGTCCTGACTTTC.

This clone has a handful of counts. The CDR3 sequence: CASSPGQSNTGELFF. CDR3 DNA sequence: TGTGCCAGCTCACCCGGACAGTCGAACACCGGGGAGCTGTTTTTT. The V and J genes are TRBV18 and TRBJ2-2; D possibly corresponds to TRBD1 (6 bases). CDR1 and CDR2 (germline): KGHSH, LQKENI. The V and J ends lost 3 bases and 0 bases respectively, with 8 bases between them. This CDR3 spans 15 amino acids.

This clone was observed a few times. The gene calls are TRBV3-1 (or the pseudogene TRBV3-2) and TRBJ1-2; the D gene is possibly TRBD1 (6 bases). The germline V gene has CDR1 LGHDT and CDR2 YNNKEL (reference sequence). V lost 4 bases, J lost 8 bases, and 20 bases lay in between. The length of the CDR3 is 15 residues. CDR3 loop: CASSPSGGGPSGYTF. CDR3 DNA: TGTGCCAGCAGCCCCAGCGGGGGGGGGCCGAGCGGCTACACCTTC.

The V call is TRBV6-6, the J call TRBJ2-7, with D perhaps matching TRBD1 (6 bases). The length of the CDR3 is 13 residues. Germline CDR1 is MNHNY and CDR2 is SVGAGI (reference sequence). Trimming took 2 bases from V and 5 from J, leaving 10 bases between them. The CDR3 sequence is CASSYQGLHEQYF. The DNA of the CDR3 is TGTGCCAGCAGTTACCAGGGGCTCCACGAGCAGTACTTC.

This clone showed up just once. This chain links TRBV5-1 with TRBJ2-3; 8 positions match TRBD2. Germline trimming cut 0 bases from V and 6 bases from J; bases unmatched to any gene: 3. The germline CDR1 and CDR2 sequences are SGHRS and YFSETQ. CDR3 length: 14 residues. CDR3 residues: CASSLEVAGDTQYF. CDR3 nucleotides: TGCGCCAGCAGCTTGGAGGTAGCGGGGGATACGCAGTATTTT.

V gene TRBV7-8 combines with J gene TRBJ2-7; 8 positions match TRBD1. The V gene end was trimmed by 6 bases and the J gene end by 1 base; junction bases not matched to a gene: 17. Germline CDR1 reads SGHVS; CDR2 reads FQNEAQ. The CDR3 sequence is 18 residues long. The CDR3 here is CASRSGTGFFTESYEQYF. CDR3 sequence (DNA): TGTGCCAGCAGATCCGGGACAGGCTTTTTTACCGAATCCTACGAGCAGTACTTC.

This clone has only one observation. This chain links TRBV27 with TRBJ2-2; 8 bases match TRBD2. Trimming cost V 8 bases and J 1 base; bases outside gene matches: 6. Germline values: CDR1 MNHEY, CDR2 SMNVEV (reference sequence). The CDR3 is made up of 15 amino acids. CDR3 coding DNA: TGTGCCAGCCGGGCGGGGGGCCTGAACACCGGGGAGCTGTTTTTT. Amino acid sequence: CASRAGGLNTGELFF.

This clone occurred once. DNA for the CDR3: TGTGCCAGCAGTTCCGGCGGACTAGCGGGGGGCGAGCAGTACTTC. Amino acids: CASSSGGLAGGEQYF. V and J are TRBV7-2 and TRBJ2-7; TRBD2 matches at 14 bases. V lost 6 bases to trimming and J lost 6 bases; unmatched junction nucleotides: 7. This CDR3 contains 15 residues. The germline CDR1 and CDR2 sequences are SGHTA and FQGNSA. The complete variable domain, with remaining parts taken from reference TRBV7-2 and TRBJ2-7, reads GAGVSQSPSNKVTEKGKDVELRCDPISGHTALYWYRQSLGQGLEFLIYFQGNSAPDKSGLPSDRFSAERTGGSVSTLTIQRTQQEDSAVYLCASSSGGLAGGEQYFGPGTRLTVT.

In DNA, the CDR3 is TGTGCCAGCAGCTTGGGGGACAGGGAACCTATAGATGGCTACACCTTC. This gives the protein CASSLGDREPIDGYTF. J is TRBJ1-2 and V is TRBV7-9; 9 nucleotides match TRBD1. This CDR3 contains 16 residues. The V gene's germline CDR1 is SEHNR and CDR2 FQNEAQ (reference sequence). J was trimmed by 6 bases and V by 3 bases; bases with no gene match: 11.

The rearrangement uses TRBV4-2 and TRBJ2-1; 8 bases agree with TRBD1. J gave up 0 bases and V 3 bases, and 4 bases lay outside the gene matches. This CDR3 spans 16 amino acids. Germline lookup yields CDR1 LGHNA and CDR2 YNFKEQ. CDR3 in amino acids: CASSQTGQGSYNEQFF. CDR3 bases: TGTGCCAGCAGCCAGACTGGACAGGGCTCCTACAATGAGCAGTTCTTC.

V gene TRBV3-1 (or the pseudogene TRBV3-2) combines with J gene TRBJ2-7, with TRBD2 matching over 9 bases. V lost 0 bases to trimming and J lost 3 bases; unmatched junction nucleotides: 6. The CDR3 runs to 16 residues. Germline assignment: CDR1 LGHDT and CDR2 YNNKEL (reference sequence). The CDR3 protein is CASSQDGGGDHYEQYF. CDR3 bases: TGTGCCAGCAGCCAAGATGGCGGGGGGGATCACTACGAGCAGTACTTC.

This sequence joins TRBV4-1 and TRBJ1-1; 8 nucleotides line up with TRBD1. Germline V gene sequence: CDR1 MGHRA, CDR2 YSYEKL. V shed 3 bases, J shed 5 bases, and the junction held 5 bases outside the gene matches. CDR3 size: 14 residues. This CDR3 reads CASSHTGGWTEAFF. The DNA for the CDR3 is TGCGCCAGCAGCCACACAGGGGGTTGGACTGAAGCTTTCTTT.

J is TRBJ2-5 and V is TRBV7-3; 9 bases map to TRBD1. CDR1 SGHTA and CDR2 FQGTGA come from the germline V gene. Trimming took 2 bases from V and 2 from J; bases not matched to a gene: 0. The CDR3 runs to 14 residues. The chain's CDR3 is CASSLGTGQETQYF. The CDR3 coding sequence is TGTGCCAGCAGCTTAGGGACAGGGCAAGAGACCCAGTACTTC.

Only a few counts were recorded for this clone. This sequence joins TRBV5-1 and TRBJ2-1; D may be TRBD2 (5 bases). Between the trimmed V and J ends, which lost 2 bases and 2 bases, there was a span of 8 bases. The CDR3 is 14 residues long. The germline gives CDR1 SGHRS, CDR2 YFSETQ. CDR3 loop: CASSLAGTYNEQFF. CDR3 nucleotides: TGCGCCAGCAGCTTAGCCGGGACCTACAATGAGCAGTTCTTC.

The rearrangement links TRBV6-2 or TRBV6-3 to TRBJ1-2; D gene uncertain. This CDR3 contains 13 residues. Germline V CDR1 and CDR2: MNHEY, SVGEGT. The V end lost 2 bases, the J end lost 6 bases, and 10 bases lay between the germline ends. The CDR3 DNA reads TGTGCCAGCAGTTACGAGGGAACGAATGGCTACACCTTC. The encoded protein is CASSYEGTNGYTF.